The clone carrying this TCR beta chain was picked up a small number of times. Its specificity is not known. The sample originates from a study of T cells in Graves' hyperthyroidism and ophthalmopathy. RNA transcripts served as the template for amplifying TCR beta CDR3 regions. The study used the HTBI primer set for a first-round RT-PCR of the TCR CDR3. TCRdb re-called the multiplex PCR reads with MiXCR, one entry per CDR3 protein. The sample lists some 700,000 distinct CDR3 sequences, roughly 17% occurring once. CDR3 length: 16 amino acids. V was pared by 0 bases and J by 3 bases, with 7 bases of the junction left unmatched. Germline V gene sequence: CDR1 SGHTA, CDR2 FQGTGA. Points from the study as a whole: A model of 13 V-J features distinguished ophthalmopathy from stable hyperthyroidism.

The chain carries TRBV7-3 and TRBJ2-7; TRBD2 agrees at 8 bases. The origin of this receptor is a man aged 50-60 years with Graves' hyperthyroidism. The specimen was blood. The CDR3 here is CASSLTRASGRYEQYF. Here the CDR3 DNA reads TGTGCCAGCAGCTTAACGAGGGCTAGCGGGCGCTACGAGCAGTACTTC.